The rows below give T cell receptor beta chains drawn from one sample of a study of control samples from healthy donors and cancer patients. The data were produced by immunoSEQ multiplex PCR, yet TCRdb's version contains in-frame clones alone and is incomplete. The data show 170,000 or so clones, roughly 94% seen once. Material: blood. These receptor sequences come from a woman aged 18-35 years in good health. Both conserved end residues are part of each CDR3. A D gene is named only where the DNA matches it firmly.

V gene	J gene	D gene	CDR3 protein	CDR3 DNA
TRBV11-2	TRBJ1-1	.	CASSLAYSGTEAFF	TGTGCCAGCAGCTTAGCATATTCGGGGACTGAAGCTTTCTTT
TRBV15	TRBJ1-2	TRBD1	CATSRETGVYGYTF	TGTGCCACCAGCAGGGAGACAGGGGTCTATGGCTACACCTTC
TRBV7-8	TRBJ1-3	.	CASSFRSGNTIYF	TGTGCCAGCAGCTTCAGATCTGGAAACACCATATATTTT
TRBV29-1	TRBJ2-1	TRBD1	CSVEDIRGQGANEQFF	TGCAGCGTTGAAGATATCCGTGGGCAGGGGGCGAATGAGCAGTTCTTC
TRBV28	TRBJ2-5	.	CASSTTAQETQYF	TGTGCCAGCAGCACGACAGCCCAAGAGACCCAGTACTTC
TRBV12-3/TRBV12-4	TRBJ2-7	.	CASSSGTYEQYF	TGTGCCAGTAGTAGCGGTACCTACGAGCAGTACTTC
TRBV18	TRBJ2-3	TRBD2	CATERTSGSTDTQYF	TGTGCCACCGAACGGACTAGCGGTAGCACAGATACGCAGTATTTT
TRBV2	TRBJ2-5	TRBD2	CASSDGSGGGETQYF	TGTGCCAGCAGTGACGGTAGCGGGGGAGGAGAGACCCAGTACTTC
TRBV2	TRBJ2-1	TRBD2	CARAGIAGVRDEQFF	TGTGCCAGAGCGGGAATAGCGGGGGTGCGGGATGAGCAGTTCTTC
TRBV20-1	TRBJ2-7	.	CSASVRQRTTYEQYF	TGCAGTGCTAGTGTCAGGCAGCGGACAACCTACGAGCAGTACTTC
TRBV7-9	TRBJ1-2	.	CASSLTGASNYGYTF	TGTGCCAGCAGCTTAACGGGGGCTTCAAACTATGGCTACACCTTC
TRBV4-1	TRBJ1-4	.	CASSQDSGGTNEKLFF	TGCGCCAGCAGCCAAGATTCGGGGGGAACTAATGAAAAACTGTTTTTT
TRBV6-5	TRBJ2-7	.	CASTQAYEQYF	TGTGCCAGCACACAGGCCTACGAGCAGTACTTC
TRBV10-3	TRBJ1-5	TRBD1	CAISRTHGTDVSNQPQHF	TGTGCCATCAGCAGAACCCACGGGACAGACGTTAGCAATCAGCCCCAGCATTTT
TRBV3-1/TRBV3-2	TRBJ2-7	TRBD1	CASSHSGQLTYEQYF	TGTGCCAGCAGCCATTCGGGACAGCTTACTTACGAGCAGTACTTC
TRBV5-1	TRBJ1-4	TRBD1	CASSSSGQLNEKLFF	TGCGCCAGCAGCTCCTCGGGACAGCTTAATGAAAAACTGTTTTTT
TRBV11-3	TRBJ1-4	.	CASSLEEGGEEKLFF	TGTGCCAGCAGCTTAGAAGAAGGTGGAGAAGAAAAACTGTTTTTT
TRBV4-1	TRBJ1-6	.	CASSQDTLPPLHF	TGCGCCAGCAGCCAAGATACTCTCCCACCCCTCCACTTT
TRBV6-5	TRBJ1-2	.	CASTSLGQNLYGYTF	TGTGCCAGCACCTCATTGGGACAAAATCTATATGGCTACACCTTC
TRBV5-1	TRBJ2-2	.	CASSLELPRGELFF	TGCGCCAGCAGCTTGGAACTTCCTAGGGGGGAGCTGTTTTTT
TRBV5-1	TRBJ2-1	TRBD2	CASSLEGGGTYNEQFF	TGCGCCAGCAGCTTGGAGGGCGGGGGGACCTACAATGAGCAGTTCTTC
TRBV18	TRBJ1-1	.	CASSPGWGMNTEAFF	TGTGCCAGCTCACCAGGGTGGGGCATGAACACTGAAGCTTTCTTT
TRBV27	TRBJ2-2	TRBD2	CASSPRASGSVNTGELFF	TGTGCCAGCAGTCCCCGGGCTAGCGGGAGCGTAAACACCGGGGAGCTGTTTTTT
TRBV6-1	TRBJ2-3	TRBD1	CASSDRGRTDTQYF	TGTGCCAGCAGTGACAGGGGGCGCACAGATACGCAGTATTTT